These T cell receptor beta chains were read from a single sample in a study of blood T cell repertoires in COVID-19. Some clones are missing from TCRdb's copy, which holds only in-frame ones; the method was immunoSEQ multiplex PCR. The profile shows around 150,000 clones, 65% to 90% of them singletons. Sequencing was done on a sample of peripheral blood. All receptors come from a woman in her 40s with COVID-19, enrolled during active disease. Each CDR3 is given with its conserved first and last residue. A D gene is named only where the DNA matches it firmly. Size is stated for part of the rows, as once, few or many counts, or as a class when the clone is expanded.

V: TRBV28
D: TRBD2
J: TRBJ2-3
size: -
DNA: TGTGCCAGCAGTCCCCTAGCGGGGAGCTTGACAGATACGCAGTATTTT
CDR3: CASSPLAGSLTDTQYF

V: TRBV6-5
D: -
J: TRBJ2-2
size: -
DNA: TGTGCCAGCAGTCCAGGGGCGGGCACCGGGGAGCTGTTTTTT
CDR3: CASSPGAGTGELFF

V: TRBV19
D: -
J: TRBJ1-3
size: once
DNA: TGTGCCAGTAGGATCACACAGGACTCTGGAAACACCATATATTTT
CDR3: CASRITQDSGNTIYF

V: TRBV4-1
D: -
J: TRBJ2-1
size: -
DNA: TGCGCCAGCAGCCAACAGCCGGGGGTGGTCTACAATGAGCAGTTCTTC
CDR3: CASSQQPGVVYNEQFF

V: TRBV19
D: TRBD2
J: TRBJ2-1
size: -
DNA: TGTGCCAGTCTTTGGACTAGCGGTTCAGGGGAGCAGTTCTTC
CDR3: CASLWTSGSGEQFF

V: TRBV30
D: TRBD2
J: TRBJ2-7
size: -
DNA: TGTGCCTGGAGTTGGGCTAGCGGAAACGAGCAGTACTTC
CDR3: CAWSWASGNEQYF

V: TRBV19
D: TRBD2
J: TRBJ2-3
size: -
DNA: TGTGCCAGTAGTAAGGCGGGAGCGAGGACAGATACGCAGTATTTT
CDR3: CASSKAGARTDTQYF

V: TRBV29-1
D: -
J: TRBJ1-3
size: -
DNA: TGCAGCGTTGGTCAGGGATTTGGCACGTCTGGAAACACCATATATTTT
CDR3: CSVGQGFGTSGNTIYF

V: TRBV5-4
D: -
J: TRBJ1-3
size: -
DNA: TGTGCCAGCAGCTTAGCAGGGGCCTCTGGAAACACCATATATTTT
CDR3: CASSLAGASGNTIYF

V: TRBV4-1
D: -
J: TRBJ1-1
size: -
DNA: TGCGCCAGCAGCCAAGTAGGACAGCAGAACACTGAAGCTTTCTTT
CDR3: CASSQVGQQNTEAFF

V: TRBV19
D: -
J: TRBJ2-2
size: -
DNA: TGTGCCAGTACCCTAGGCCGGACTGGGACCGGGGAGCTGTTTTTT
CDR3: CASTLGRTGTGELFF

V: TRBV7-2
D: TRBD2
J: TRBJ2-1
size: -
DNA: TGTGCCAGCAGCTCGGGACTAGCGGGAAGTGAGCAGTTCTTC
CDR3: CASSSGLAGSEQFF

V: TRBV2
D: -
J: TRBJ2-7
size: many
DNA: TGTGCCAGCAGATACGGCTCCTACGAGCAGTACTTC
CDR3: CASRYGSYEQYF

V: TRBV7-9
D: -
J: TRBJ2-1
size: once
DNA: TGTGCCAGCAGCTTGCCAGGGCTCCCCCACAACAATGAGCAGTTCTTC
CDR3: CASSLPGLPHNNEQFF

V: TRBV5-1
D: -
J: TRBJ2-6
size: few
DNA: TGCGCCAGCAGCTTGGGTAGTTTCAACGTCCTGACTTTC
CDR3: CASSLGSFNVLTF

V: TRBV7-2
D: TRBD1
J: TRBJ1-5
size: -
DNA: TGTGCCAGCAGCCCGCGGGACAGGGGGATAAGCAATCAGCCCCAGCATTTT
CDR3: CASSPRDRGISNQPQHF

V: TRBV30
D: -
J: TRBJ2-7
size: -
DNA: TGTGCCTGGAGTTGGGCAGGTTGGGACGAGCAGTACTTC
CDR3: CAWSWAGWDEQYF

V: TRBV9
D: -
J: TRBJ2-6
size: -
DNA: TGTGCCAGCAGCCCCAACCCGATTCGGAGGGACCAAATCTCTGGGGCCAACGTCCTGACTTTC
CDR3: CASSPNPIRRDQISGANVLTF

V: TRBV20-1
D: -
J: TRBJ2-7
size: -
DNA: TGCAGTGCTAGCCTTAGCTACGAGCAGTACTTC
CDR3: CSASLSYEQYF

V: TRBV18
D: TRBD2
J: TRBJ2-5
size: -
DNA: TGTGCCAGCTCAGGAGTAGCGGGAATAGGGGAGACCCAGTACTTC
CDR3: CASSGVAGIGETQYF

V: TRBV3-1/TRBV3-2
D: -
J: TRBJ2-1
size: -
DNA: TGTGCCAGCAGCCAGGGTTCTAGGGGCAATGAGCAGTTCTTC
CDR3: CASSQGSRGNEQFF

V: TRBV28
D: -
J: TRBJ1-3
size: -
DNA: TGTGCCAGCAGTCCCCGAACAGGGATGACCTCTGGAAACACCATATATTTT
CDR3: CASSPRTGMTSGNTIYF

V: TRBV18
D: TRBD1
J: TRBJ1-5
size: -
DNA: TGTGCCAGCTCACCGGGGACAGGGAAGTATAGCAATCAGCCCCAGCATTTT
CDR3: CASSPGTGKYSNQPQHF

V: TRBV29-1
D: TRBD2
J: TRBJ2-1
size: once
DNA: TGCAGCGTCCTAGCGGGAGGCGGGAATGAGCAGTTCTTC
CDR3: CSVLAGGGNEQFF

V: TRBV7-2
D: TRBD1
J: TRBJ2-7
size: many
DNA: TGTGCCAGCAGCCGGGACAGAAGGACCTACGAGCAGTACTTC
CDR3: CASSRDRRTYEQYF

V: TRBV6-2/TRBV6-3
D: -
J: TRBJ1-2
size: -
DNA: TGTGCCAGCAGTTTGGACAGAGGAGGCTACACCTTC
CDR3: CASSLDRGGYTF

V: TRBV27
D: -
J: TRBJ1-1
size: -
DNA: TGTGCCAGCAGGAAGACTAGGAACACTGAAGCTTTCTTT
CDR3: CASRKTRNTEAFF

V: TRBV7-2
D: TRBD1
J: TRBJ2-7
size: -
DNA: TGTGCCAGCAGCTCGAGCCGGGACAGCTCCTACGAGCAGTACTTC
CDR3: CASSSSRDSSYEQYF

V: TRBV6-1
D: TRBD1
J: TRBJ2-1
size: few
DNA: TGTGCCAGCAGTGAATGGGCGGCCGGGACAGGGGACAATGAGCAGTTCTTC
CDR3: CASSEWAAGTGDNEQFF

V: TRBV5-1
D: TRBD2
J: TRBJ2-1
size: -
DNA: TGCGCCAGCAGCTTCACGGGACTAGCGGGTAGCATTGAGCAGTTCTTC
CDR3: CASSFTGLAGSIEQFF

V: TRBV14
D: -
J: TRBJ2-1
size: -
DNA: TGTGCCAGCAGCAGTGCCCTACTAGTACGGGGCAATGAGCAGTTCTTC
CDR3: CASSSALLVRGNEQFF

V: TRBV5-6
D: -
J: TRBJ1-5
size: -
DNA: TGTGCCAGCAGCTTCTCGGGGAGTGTGGAGGCCCAGCATTTT
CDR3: CASSFSGSVEAQHF

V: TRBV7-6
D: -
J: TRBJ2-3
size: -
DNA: TGTGCCACCCGCCAGGGCTTCGGATTGGGTACGCAGTATTTT
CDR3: CATRQGFGLGTQYF

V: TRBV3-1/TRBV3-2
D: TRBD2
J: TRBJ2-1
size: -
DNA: TGTGCCAGCAGCTCGGGACTAGCGGGAGGCGGGTCCTACAATGAGCAGTTCTTC
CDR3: CASSSGLAGGGSYNEQFF

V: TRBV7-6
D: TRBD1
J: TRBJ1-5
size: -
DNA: TGTGCCAGCAGCTTAGGGGACAGGGGTTATCAGCCCCAGCATTTT
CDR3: CASSLGDRGYQPQHF

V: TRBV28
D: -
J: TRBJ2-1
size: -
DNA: TGTGCCAGCAGGCTCCGACAGGTTTCGGATGAGCAGTTCTTC
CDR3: CASRLRQVSDEQFF

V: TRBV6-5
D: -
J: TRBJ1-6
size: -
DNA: TGTGCCAGCACGGACAGCTCCTATAATTCACCCCTCCACTTT
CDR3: CASTDSSYNSPLHF

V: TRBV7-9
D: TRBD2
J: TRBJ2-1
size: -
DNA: TGTGCCAGCAGCTTTCCGGGGGGGCTCTACAATGAGCAGTTCTTC
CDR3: CASSFPGGLYNEQFF